This TCR beta chain was observed in a study of vaccination and CD4 T cells after COVID-19. Across the study: Drawing of post-COVID samples took place a median roughly 100 days after diagnosis (range 35 to 161). General observations from the study: Recorded median SARS-CoV-2-reactive clonotype numbers increased from about 20 to 38 without reaching significance.

Regarding this clonotype: Its antigen remains unidentified.

This CDR3 has 13 residues. V gave up 7 bases and J gave up 2 bases, with 9 bases separating them. Germline V CDR1 and CDR2: SGHNT, YYREEE (reference sequence). Treatment here: approximately nine-day PBMC culture with coronavirus spike peptide pools or control peptides (ViraFEST assay). Under the ViraFEST approach, antigen-specific T cells were expanded with peptide pools and TCRs subsequently sequenced. Sequenced with the Oncomine TCR Beta short-read assay was DNA taken from cultured CD4+ T cells. TCRdb redid the calling of the PCR reads with MiXCR, one entry per CDR3 protein. Of some 10,000 distinct CDR3 sequences in the sample, approximately 49% were seen once.

The rearrangement joins TRBV5-4 to TRBJ2-2; perhaps TRBD2 as D (5 bases). The sequence derives from a human donor who had recovered from COVID-19. The sample was CD4+ T cells from blood, cultured in vitro. The CDR3 spells CASRRVNTGELFF. CDR3 in DNA: TGTGCCAGCCGGCGGGTCAACACCGGGGAGCTGTTTTTT.